Here is one T cell receptor (beta chain) with its context. The V end lost 2 bases, the J end lost 6 bases, and 16 bases lay between the germline ends. The CDR3 covers 14 residues. Per germline, CDR1 SQVTM and CDR2 ANQGSEA. Produced via immunoSEQ multiplex PCR; TCRdb's table is partial and in-frame only. The profile covers some 150,000 clones, with about 92% appearing a single time and around 1.9% taken by the ten largest. The source of the sample is a study of T cell responses to AZD1222 COVID-19 vaccine. Sequenced here: peripheral blood, sampled on day 0 of AZD1222 vaccination. This chain links TRBV29-1 with TRBJ1-2; D possibly corresponds to TRBD1 (6 bases). The receptor comes from an adult in good health. CDR3 DNA: TGCAGCGTTGAAAGGCACAGGGCTGGGGATGGCTACACCTTC. It specifies CSVERHRAGDGYTF. The entire variable domain, with the rest obtained from reference TRBV29-1 and TRBJ1-2, is as follows: SAVISQKPSRDICQRGTSLTIQCQVDSQVTMMFWYRQQPGQSLTLIATANQGSEATYESGFVIDKFPISRPNLTFSTLTVSNMSPEDSSIYLCSVERHRAGDGYTFGSGTRLTVV.